These 5 T cell receptor beta chains were all obtained from the same sample, sequenced in a study of memory CD8 T cells in hepatitis C reinfection. Documented time point: pre-reinfection, 55 to 20 weeks before reinfection detection. No in vitro expansion preceded TCR sequencing of the sorted cells. Clones were read by immunoSEQ multiplex PCR, and TCRdb kept only the in-frame ones, dropping some. The repertoire includes over 50,000 clones, just under 90% of them detected once, and approximately 1% sits in the top ten. The sample comprised naive CD8+ T cells sorted from blood. These TCRs come from a man between 18 and 29 years old with hepatitis C virus infection.

The chain links TRBV7-2 to TRBJ2-1; D may be TRBD1 (6 bases). Trimming stripped 5 bases from V and 8 bases from J, with 28 bases between. The CDR3 has 18 residues. CDR1 and CDR2 (germline): SGHTA, FQGNSA. CDR3 nucleotides: TGTGCCAGCAGCCCTCCCCCCGCCGGGACATCAGGTAGCGATGAGCAGTTCTTC. This translates into CASSPPPAGTSGSDEQFF.

This CDR3 is CASSFGTANTEAFF. The CDR3 coding sequence is TGCGCCAGCAGCTTTGGGACAGCGAACACTGAAGCTTTCTTT. The V gene is TRBV5-1, the J gene TRBJ1-1; 7 bases agree with TRBD1. J lost 1 base, V lost 2 bases, and 2 bases had no gene match. CDR1 is SGHRS, CDR2 YFSETQ, per germline. CDR3 size: 14 residues.

The chain joins TRBV4-1 to TRBJ2-7; weak D call: TRBD2 (6 bases). Trimming took 5 bases from V and 2 from J, leaving 13 bases between them. The CDR3 covers 14 residues. Looked up from germline, CDR1 is MGHRA and CDR2 is YSYEKL. CDR3 sequence reads: CASSLRGTTYEQYF. The CDR3, as DNA: TGCGCCAGCAGCTTGCGGGGTACCACCTACGAGCAGTACTTC.

V and J are TRBV10-3 and TRBJ2-5; 8 positions agree with TRBD2. CDR1 and CDR2 from the germline V gene are ENHRY and SYGVKD. This CDR3 comprises 14 residues. With 4 bases clipped from V and 5 bases from J, the junction kept 6 bases outside the gene matches. The CDR3 region is CAISAQTSEETQYF. CDR3 in DNA: TGTGCCATCAGTGCTCAGACTAGCGAGGAGACCCAGTACTTC.

The chain uses TRBV19 and TRBJ1-1; 8 bases map to TRBD1. The CDR3 is made up of 14 amino acids. CDR1 and CDR2 (germline): LNHDA, SQIVND (reference sequence). The J segment lost 3 bases and the V segment lost 10 bases, leaving 10 bases of the junction unmatched. In DNA, the CDR3 is TGTGCCACCGGACAGGGCGGGGAGTACACTGAAGCTTTCTTT. Protein: CATGQGGEYTEAFF.